Below are 30 T cell receptor beta chains sequenced from a single sample in a study of Ad26.COV2.S vaccination and SARS-CoV-2 variants. Repertoires were generated with immunoSEQ multiplex PCR, while TCRdb's copy carries only in-frame clones and drops some. The profile covers some 250,000 clones, with roughly 88% appearing a single time and about 10% taken by the ten largest. This sample's treatment: some 19 received Ad26.COV2.S at low or high dose, single or two shots; 5 received placebo; per-sample allocation not given. Day 63 following the first vaccine or placebo injection was when the samples were taken. The sequencing used peripheral blood, collected in a trial of Ad26.COV2.S vaccine versus placebo. The receptors stem from a person between 18 and 59 years old who received the Ad26.COV2.S COVID-19 vaccine or a placebo.

The rearrangement links TRBV19 to TRBJ2-1, with D unclear. The germline CDR1 and CDR2 sequences are LNHDA and SQIVND (reference sequence). With 3 bases removed from V and 8 bases from J, the gap between germline ends came to 11 bases. The CDR3 sequence is 13 residues long. The CDR3 DNA reads TGTGCCAGTAGTATCGGTAATAGCCATGAGCAGTTCTTC. Its protein is CASSIGNSHEQFF.

V gene TRBV30 combines with J gene TRBJ1-5; D perhaps matches TRBD1 (5 bases). Germline V CDR1 and CDR2: GTSNPN, SVGIG (reference sequence). Trimming left V 0 bases short and J 5 bases short, with 11 bases between. The CDR3 consists of 14 residues. The CDR3 DNA reads TGTGCCTGGAGTGTGAGCAGGGATGATCAGCCCCAGCATTTT. As protein: CAWSVSRDDQPQHF.

The CDR3: CAWGTDTEAFF. The CDR3 nucleotides are TGTGCCTGGGGGACTGACACTGAAGCTTTCTTT. V usage is TRBV30 and J usage is TRBJ1-1; a possible D gene is TRBD1 (5 bases). The CDR3 length is 11 residues. Trimming removed 5 bases at V and 3 bases at J, with 7 bases between. Germline V gene data show CDR1 as GTSNPN and CDR2 as SVGIG (reference sequence).

The chain links TRBV7-8 to TRBJ2-1; weak D call: TRBD1 (5 bases). The V gene lost 5 bases and the J gene lost 8 bases, with 22 bases spanning the gap. Germline CDR1 is SGHVS and CDR2 is FQNEAQ. This CDR3 has 16 amino acids. This CDR3 reads CASSPGRQGRGYEQFF. The DNA for the CDR3 is TGTGCCAGCAGCCCGGGTCGGCAGGGAAGGGGTTATGAGCAGTTCTTC.

In nucleotides, the CDR3 is TGCAGTGCTAGTCCGAGGATAGGCGAGCAGTACTTC. It specifies CSASPRIGEQYF. J is TRBJ2-7 and V is TRBV20-1; D call uncertain. V dropped 3 bases and J dropped 6 bases, with 12 bases sitting between them. The CDR3 runs 12 residues. CDR1 is DFQATT, CDR2 SNEGSKA, per germline (reference sequence).

The V gene is TRBV2, the J gene TRBJ2-7, with 12 bases matching TRBD2. The V segment lost 7 bases and the J segment 5 bases; nucleotides outside the gene matches: 6. Germline loops: CDR1 SNHLY, CDR2 FYNNEI. The CDR3 length is 14 residues. The CDR3 is CASMETSGRDEQYF. The CDR3 nucleotides are TGTGCCAGCATGGAGACTAGCGGGAGAGACGAGCAGTACTTC.

The CDR3 loop reads CASSFHGTGVKTQYF. The CDR3 DNA reads as TGTGCCAGCAGTTTTCACGGGACAGGTGTAAAGACCCAGTACTTC. This chain links TRBV28 with TRBJ2-5, with 8 bases matching TRBD1. The V gene end was trimmed by 3 bases and the J gene end by 6 bases; junction bases not matched to a gene: 9. The CDR3 length is 15 residues. CDR1 is MDHEN and CDR2 is SYDVKM in the germline V gene.

Written as DNA, the CDR3 is TGTGCCAGCAGCCAATCCCGGGGACAAACGTATAATGAAAAACTGTTTTTT. Its translation is CASSQSRGQTYNEKLFF. The chain links TRBV7-2 to TRBJ1-4, with D possibly matching TRBD1 (6 bases). Germline V gene lookup returns CDR1 SGHTA and CDR2 FQGNSA. Trimming left V 5 bases short and J 4 bases short, with 20 bases between. There are 17 residues in the CDR3. Using reference TRBV7-2 and TRBJ1-4 for the parts outside the CDR3, the full variable domain is GAGVSQSPSNKVTEKGKDVELRCDPISGHTALYWYRQSLGQGLEFLIYFQGNSAPDKSGLPSDRFSAERTGGSVSTLTIQRTQQEDSAVYLCASSQSRGQTYNEKLFFGSGTQLSVL.

The chain is built from TRBV4-2 and TRBJ1-6; possibly TRBD1 for D (6 bases). The V gene lost 0 bases and the J gene lost 11 bases, with 11 bases spanning the gap. The CDR3 runs 14 residues. Germline-derived CDR1 and CDR2 are LGHNA and YNFKEQ. The CDR3, as DNA: TGTGCCAGCAGCCAAGATCCTGGGGGCCCACCCCTCCACTTT. Its protein product is CASSQDPGGPPLHF.

The V call is TRBV28, the J call TRBJ1-4; D is unresolved. Trimming pared 5 bases from V and 8 bases from J, leaving 18 bases between. Per the germline V gene, CDR1 is MDHEN and CDR2 is SYDVKM. The CDR3 runs to 15 residues. The CDR3 nucleotides read TGTGCCAGCAGTACCCCAACCCACCCAATGGAAAAACTGTTTTTT. This translates into CASSTPTHPMEKLFF.

This clone came up once. The V call is TRBV6-5, the J call TRBJ2-7; tentative D call: TRBD2 (5 bases). The CDR3 runs to 12 residues. CDR1 is MNHEY and CDR2 is SVGAGI in the germline V gene. V was pared by 6 bases and J by 1 base, with 7 bases between. CDR3 nucleotide sequence: TGTGCCAGCAGGGGCGGGTCCTACGAGCAGTACTTC. Its translation: CASRGGSYEQYF.

This sequence joins TRBV5-1 and TRBJ2-7; D possibly corresponds to TRBD1 (6 bases). The CDR3 spans 13 residues. Trimming took 2 bases from V and 4 from J, leaving 10 bases between them. Germline CDR1 reads SGHRS; CDR2 reads YFSETQ. This chain's CDR3 is CASSLGTQYEQYF. The CDR3, as DNA: TGCGCCAGCAGCTTAGGGACACAATACGAGCAGTACTTC.

The chain links TRBV30 to TRBJ1-1; 11 bases agree with TRBD1. The J segment lost 4 bases and the V segment lost 0 bases, leaving 4 bases of the junction unmatched. Per the germline V gene, CDR1 is GTSNPN and CDR2 is SVGIG (reference sequence). This CDR3 has 15 residues. The CDR3 coding sequence is TGTGCCTGGAGTGTCGGAGGGACAGGGGGCACTGAAGCTTTCTTT. Amino acids: CAWSVGGTGGTEAFF.

The chain couples TRBV7-9 to TRBJ2-7, with TRBD1 matching over 8 bases. V gave up 5 bases and J gave up 3 bases; unmatched junction bases: 6. There are 14 residues in the CDR3. The germline V gene encodes CDR1 SEHNR and CDR2 FQNEAQ (reference sequence). The CDR3 nucleotides are TGTGCCAGCAGCCCAGGACAGGGCCACTACGAGCAGTACTTC. Translation: CASSPGQGHYEQYF.

This clone is a singleton in its sample. The V call is TRBV28, the J call TRBJ2-3; TRBD1 matches 8 bases. After removal of 5 bases from V and 2 bases from J, the junction contained 12 bases not matched to a gene. The CDR3 is 17 residues long. Germline V gives CDR1 MDHEN, CDR2 SYDVKM. This CDR3 reads CASSPPWTGIFTDTQYF. The CDR3 DNA reads TGTGCCAGCAGTCCCCCCTGGACAGGGATTTTCACAGATACGCAGTATTTT.

The chain is built from TRBV3-1 (or the pseudogene TRBV3-2) and TRBJ2-5; no reliable D call. There are 16 residues in the CDR3. Trimming shortened V by 4 bases and J by 2 bases, and 17 bases separated the two germline ends. Per the germline V gene, CDR1 is LGHDT and CDR2 is YNNKEL (reference sequence). The CDR3 sequence is CASSRPREPVQETQYF. CDR3 nucleotides: TGTGCCAGCAGCCGCCCGCGAGAGCCTGTGCAAGAGACCCAGTACTTC.

The chain combines TRBV2 with TRBJ1-3; tentative D call: TRBD1 (5 bases). The CDR3 spans 15 residues. V was clipped by 5 bases and J by 4 bases, with 15 bases between them. Germline CDR1 reads SNHLY; CDR2 reads FYNNEI. CDR3 sequence reads: CASSPSGAVGNTIYF. CDR3 DNA sequence: TGTGCCAGCAGTCCCTCCGGGGCGGTGGGAAACACCATATATTTT.

The chain links TRBV6-2 or TRBV6-3 to TRBJ1-3; D uncertain. The V end lost 0 bases, the J end lost 0 bases, and 12 bases lay between the germline ends. CDR3 size: 17 residues. Germline V gene sequence: CDR1 MNHEY, CDR2 SVGEGT. This chain's CDR3 is CASSYSGSTSSGNTIYF. Written as DNA, the CDR3 is TGTGCCAGCAGTTACTCCGGCAGCACCTCCTCTGGAAACACCATATATTTT.

This clone was counted once. V and J are TRBV5-1 and TRBJ2-7, with D possibly TRBD2 on 5 matching bases. Germline V gives CDR1 SGHRS, CDR2 YFSETQ. V was pared by 0 bases and J by 2 bases, with 12 bases between. This CDR3 comprises 15 residues. CDR3 in amino acids: CASSLGGSVTYEQYF. The CDR3 nucleotides are TGCGCCAGCAGCTTGGGAGGGAGCGTCACCTACGAGCAGTACTTC.

This chain links TRBV10-3 with TRBJ1-1; no clear D. CDR3 length equals 14 residues. The V gene's germline CDR1 is ENHRY and CDR2 SYGVKD. Trimming removed 6 bases at V and 3 bases at J, with 14 bases between. The CDR3 DNA follows: TGTGCCATCAGGCCCGGGATGATGGACACTGAAGCTTTCTTT. It translates to CAIRPGMMDTEAFF.

The genes are TRBV14 and TRBJ1-1; perhaps TRBD1 as D (5 bases). This CDR3 is 16 amino acids long. Germline values: CDR1 SGHDN, CDR2 FVKESK. Trimming shortened V by 4 bases and J by 0 bases, and 15 bases separated the two germline ends. CDR3: CASSLLMTALNTEAFF. The CDR3, as DNA: TGTGCCAGCAGCCTCCTAATGACAGCATTGAACACTGAAGCTTTCTTT. Filled out from reference TRBV14 and TRBJ1-1, the complete variable domain reads EAGVTQFPSHSVIEKGQTVTLRCDPISGHDNLYWYRRVMGKEIKFLLHFVKESKQDESGMPNNRFLAERTGGTYSTLKVQPAELEDSGVYFCASSLLMTALNTEAFFGQGTRLTVV.

This chain's CDR3 is CASSSQLPNYGYTF. As DNA, the CDR3 is TGTGCCAGCAGCTCACAGCTACCTAACTATGGCTACACCTTC. J is TRBJ1-2 and V is TRBV9; no firm D call. The V end was cut by 4 bases, the J end by 0 bases, with 10 bases between. The CDR3 runs to 14 residues. The germline V gene encodes CDR1 SGDLS and CDR2 YYNGEE.

The CDR3 is CASSDRPGGVDEQYF. Written as DNA, the CDR3 is TGTGCCAGCAGTGACCGCCCAGGGGGCGTCGACGAGCAGTACTTC. This sequence joins TRBV6-4 and TRBJ2-7; 8 bases are a match to TRBD1. Germline-derived CDR1 and CDR2 are MRHNA and SNTAGT. The CDR3 loop spans 15 amino acids. The V and J ends lost 2 bases and 5 bases, in that order; junction bases with no gene match: 8.

The chain uses TRBV5-1 and TRBJ2-1; 10 bases map to TRBD2. Germline-derived CDR1 and CDR2 are SGHRS and YFSETQ. This CDR3 contains 16 residues. The V and J ends lost 0 bases and 4 bases, in that order; junction bases with no gene match: 4. CDR3 DNA: TGCGCCAGCAGCTTGGGAGCGGGAGGGCAGTACAATGAGCAGTTCTTC. Encoded protein: CASSLGAGGQYNEQFF.

J is TRBJ2-1 and V is TRBV10-3; D is perhaps TRBD2 (5 bases). The CDR3 totals 17 residues. The V end was cut by 3 bases, the J end by 1 base, with 16 bases between. CDR1 ENHRY and CDR2 SYGVKD come from the germline V gene. The CDR3 nucleotides are TGTGCCATCAGTGAAGGACTGCCATCAGCTTCCTACAATGAGCAGTTCTTC. Its protein product is CAISEGLPSASYNEQFF.

This clone has more than one count but fewer than ten. V usage is TRBV10-3 and J usage is TRBJ1-2; 7 bases match TRBD1. V trimming: 0 bases; J trimming: 4 bases; junction bases outside the gene matches: 5. Germline loops: CDR1 ENHRY, CDR2 SYGVKD. CDR3 size: 15 residues. The CDR3 coding sequence is TGTGCCATCAGTGAGTCGATACAGGGGATCTATGGCTACACCTTC. It translates to CAISESIQGIYGYTF.

The chain recombines TRBV7-9 with TRBJ2-5, with a weak D call TRBD1 (7 bases). V lost 5 bases and J 2 bases, leaving 15 bases between the germline ends. There are 15 residues in the CDR3. Germline values: CDR1 SEHNR, CDR2 FQNEAQ (reference sequence). The DNA for the CDR3 is TGTGCCAGCAGCGCGGGACAGATCGGGCAAGAGACCCAGTACTTC. Residues: CASSAGQIGQETQYF.

The chain recombines TRBV5-6 with TRBJ2-5; the D gene is possibly TRBD2 (6 bases). CDR1 SGHDT and CDR2 YYEEEE come from the germline V gene. This CDR3 has 14 residues. V lost 3 bases to trimming and J lost 5 bases, with 14 bases between them. In DNA, the CDR3 is TGTGCCAGCAGCTCGATACTAGGAGGGGAGACCCAGTACTTC. Protein: CASSSILGGETQYF.

V gene TRBV7-2 combines with J gene TRBJ2-3; D possibly corresponds to TRBD2 (6 bases). V lost 4 bases and J 0 bases, leaving 14 bases between the germline ends. The CDR3 consists of 16 residues. The V gene's germline CDR1 is SGHTA and CDR2 FQGNSA. The CDR3 protein is CASSSRTKHSTDTQYF. CDR3 coding DNA: TGTGCCAGCAGCTCGAGGACTAAGCATAGCACAGATACGCAGTATTTT.

This sequence joins TRBV15 and TRBJ1-2; D call uncertain. The ends were cut back, 0 bases at V and 0 bases at J, with 14 bases in the middle. The CDR3 has 17 residues. Germline assignment: CDR1 LNHNV and CDR2 YYDKDF (reference sequence). CDR3 coding DNA: TGTGCCACCAGCAGAGAATCGGTGTCAGCCCCTAACTATGGCTACACCTTC. Its protein product is CATSRESVSAPNYGYTF.